What follows is one TCR beta chain and its context. One end of the junction is discordant with germline, which a read error may explain. Germline CDR1 SGHAT, CDR2 FQDESV (reference sequence). The CDR3 consists of 14 residues. TCR beta cDNA was made from 450 to 600 ng total RNA with a constant-region primer. ARM-PCR was slightly modified, and three nested multiplex PCR rounds with it gave rise to the TCR beta libraries. Investigators reported that the first two PCR rounds, at approximately 11 cycles each, used TRBV1-TRBV30 forward primers with a C-beta reverse primer. TCRdb re-analysed the multiplex PCR reads in MiXCR, keeping a single row per CDR3 protein. The table has roughly 120,000 distinct CDR3 sequences, around 60% seen once. The data are from a study of tumor-infiltrating lymphocytes in primary liver carcinoma. From around 18-30 mg of unsorted bulk tissue, DNA and RNA were co-extracted together.

Sequencing used liver tumor tissue from sampling region 1. Indicated subset: tumor region T1, superior pole. The TCR comes from a woman in her sixties or seventies with primary liver carcinoma and hepatitis B virus infection. The chain carries TRBV11-1 and TRBJ2-5, with 7 bases matching TRBD1. The CDR3 DNA reads as TGTGCCTGCAGCAAACCCGGGACAGTTGAGACCCAGTACTTC. This gives the protein CACSKPGTVETQYF.